One and the same sample provided the 7 T cell receptor beta chains below, sequenced in a study of low-dose radiotherapy and immunotherapy resistance in tumors. Both TCRalpha and TCRbeta chains were reverse transcribed with V-gene-specific primers. TCR amplification involved 20 PCR cycles with a constant-region primer and V-primer adapter. TCRdb re-called the reads through MiXCR, storing one row per CDR3 protein. The profile shows roughly 36,000 distinct CDR3 sequences, about a third of them singletons. Time point reported: before trial treatment. The sample in question was PBMCs, obtained before treatment. The receptors originated from a male donor with gallbladder cancer.

This clonotype was seen at least ten times. This sequence joins TRBV27 and TRBJ2-1; TRBD2 matches at 7 bases. Germline assignment: CDR1 MNHEY and CDR2 SMNVEV (reference sequence). The CDR3 contains 15 residues. V shed 5 bases, J shed 2 bases, and the junction held 6 bases outside the gene matches. CDR3 coding DNA: TGTGCCAGCAGTATGGGAGGGCCGGCCTACAATGAGCAGTTCTTC. This gives the protein CASSMGGPAYNEQFF.

This clonotype was recorded many times. V gene TRBV18 combines with J gene TRBJ1-3; the D gene is possibly TRBD1 (5 bases). The CDR3 consists of 14 residues. V was shortened by 2 bases and J by 4 bases, with 9 bases between the two germline ends. The V gene's germline CDR1 is KGHSH and CDR2 LQKENI. CDR3 sequence reads: CASSPGDEGNTIYF. CDR3 DNA: TGTGCCAGCTCACCAGGGGACGAGGGAAACACCATATATTTT.

Within the sample, this clonotype is medium-sized (0.01 to 0.1%). The chain joins TRBV28 to TRBJ1-1, with 8 bases matching TRBD1. Germline V lookup: CDR1 MDHEN, CDR2 SYDVKM. After removal of 4 bases from V and 3 bases from J, the junction contained 10 bases not matched to a gene. This CDR3 region has 16 residues. Written as DNA, the CDR3 is TGTGCCAGCAGTTCACATTGGACAGGGTTTTACACTGAAGCTTTCTTT. Protein: CASSSHWTGFYTEAFF.

The chain links TRBV9 to TRBJ1-1; possible D gene TRBD1, 6 bases. V lost 3 bases, J lost 5 bases, and 11 bases lay in between. Germline V gives CDR1 SGDLS, CDR2 YYNGEE. The CDR3 is 13 residues long. CDR3 sequence reads: CASSAGQGTEAFF. The CDR3 region has the DNA TGTGCCAGCAGCGCGGGACAAGGGACTGAAGCTTTCTTT.

Only a few counts were recorded for this clonotype. The V gene is TRBV6-2 or TRBV6-3, the J gene TRBJ2-2; D perhaps matches TRBD2 (5 bases). This CDR3 contains 14 residues. Germline V gene lookup returns CDR1 MNHEY and CDR2 SVGEGT. V lost 8 bases and J 1 base, leaving 11 bases between the germline ends. The CDR3 is CASGGWENTGELFF. The DNA of the CDR3 is TGTGCCAGCGGAGGTTGGGAGAACACCGGGGAGCTGTTTTTT.

Turning to this clonotype: A far larger clone is a single base away, which makes a read error likely. The CDR3 bases are TGTGGCAGCAGTCATACAGGGGTAGCCAAAAACATTCAGTACTTC. Amino acids: CGSSHTGVAKNIQYF. The genes are TRBV22-1 and TRBJ2-4; the D call in the table, TRBD1, was not verified against the DNA. TRBV22-1 is flagged as a pseudogene. The length of the CDR3 is 15 residues.

In this sample, this clonotype turned up many times. The chain uses TRBV7-2 and TRBJ2-7; a weak D match, TRBD2 (5 bases). There are 15 residues in the CDR3. Deletions cut 6 bases from V and 0 bases from J, with 15 bases between. Looked up from germline, CDR1 is SGHTA and CDR2 is FQGNSA. CDR3 protein: CASSPGLVSSYEQYF. The CDR3 region has the DNA TGTGCCAGCAGTCCCGGACTGGTTTCCTCCTACGAGCAGTACTTC.